This T cell receptor beta chain was obtained from a study of T cells expressing NK-cell markers. Overall study findings and caveats: Similarly, these clonotypes led the CD3+CD56-NKG2C+ fraction as well in a few donors.

With regard to this clonotype: Antigen unknown.

TCRdb re-analyzed the 5' RACE reads; it lists each CDR3 protein once, without DNA. This sample lists roughly 110,000 distinct CDR3 sequences; its ten largest clones have less than 20%. Germline CDR1 is LGHDT and CDR2 is YNNKEL (reference sequence). This CDR3 has 14 amino acids. This TCR was recovered from a woman aged 18 to 69 in good health. Sequenced material: blood T cells: a sorted CD56 or NKG2C T cell subset, CD4+ or CD8+ T cells, or bulk PBMC T cells (not recorded which). The V call is TRBV3-1, the J call TRBJ2-1. The CDR3 is CASSHPTAYNEQFF.